This TCR beta chain was captured in a study of blood T cell repertoires in COVID-19 (dated by TCRdb to 2019 to 2021). Some background on the complete study: Collaborator samples came from the United States, Italy and Spain and covered acute and convalescent phases of COVID-19. The material from the prospective study consisted of cDNA or gDNA derived from T cells, B-cell-depleted T cells, or PBMCs. Deeply sampled blood TCRbeta repertoires from subjects exposed to, actively infected with, or recovered from COVID-19 were included in the dataset. A freely available public database, intended as a resource for researchers studying the immune response to SARS-CoV-2, is where the repertoires were released. Samples came from the ongoing ImmuneRACE study (first 160 participants) plus 1,254 subjects from 6 global collaborators. Sample metadata almost always included a de-identified subject ID, COVID-19 status, age in years and sex. Where available, HLA class I and class II types were obtained from metadata supplied by the sample provider rather than from assay-based typing.

TCRbeta CDR3 regions were amplified from genomic DNA by means of the immunoSEQ Assay, a bias-controlled multiplex PCR. From the authors' description of their analysis: The number of nucleated cells in each sample was estimated by amplification of reference gene primers within the assay. To quantify the absolute abundance of each unique TCRbeta CDR3 rearrangement, sequence reads were collapsed and filtered. For each sample, productive Simpson clonality was calculated by taking the square root of Simpson's diversity index across productive rearrangements. TCRdb mirrors the immuneACCESS table, restricted to in-frame sequences. Some clones are absent from its copies; in checked studies, under half trace to an unresolved V gene, and the reason for the others is unknown. Clone size and V and J calls were adopted from that table, with D and trimming inferred from the DNA. The sample table lists about 140,000 clones, 75% to 85% of them with a count of one. The ten largest make up 10% of the sample.

Collaborating institutions collected whole blood in K2EDTA tubes following their own protocols. For TCRbeta analysis, collaborator samples were shipped as frozen whole blood, as isolated PBMCs, or as DNA extracted from either sample type. Beyond this particular receptor, the publication reports: The quantity of clinical and demographic metadata differed by source and by participant and was supplied without curation.

The germline V gene encodes CDR1 SGHDT and CDR2 YYEEEE. From the cysteine up to the phenylalanine, the CDR3 has a length of 14 residues. CDR3 DNA only is kept here, 42 bases in frame from base 1. V loses 4 bases, J loses 5 bases, and the germline ends lie 14 bases apart. Comment on this clone: Its binding antigen is unknown. No qualities accompany the bases; no much larger clone lies one base away.

Sequenced: peripheral blood. This TCR was recovered from a man aged 60 to 69 with active or convalescent COVID-19. Here the chain combines TRBV5-6 and TRBJ2-3; the D gene is perhaps TRBD2, on 5 matching bases. The CDR3 corresponds to CASSLRTLGDTQYF. The DNA sequence is TGTGCCAGCAGCCTGAGAACACTAGGAGATACGCAGTATTTT.